Listed here are 11 T cell receptor beta chains from one sample, sequenced in a study of STAT3 mutations in large granular lymphocyte leukemia. Profiling relied on immunoSEQ multiplex PCR, and the TCRdb table lists in-frame clones only, not all of them. The sample carries 1,500 to 2,500 clones, 67% recorded once. These receptors' antigens are unknown. Study results and caveats: Every T-cell large granular lymphocyte leukemia patient had at least one immunodominant TCR beta clonotype.

The sequencing sample was made of peripheral blood mononuclear cells. The receptors originated from a man aged 60 to 75 with T-cell large granular lymphocyte leukemia. Some clones in this sample may be carry-over from other donors' samples.

Relative to its sample, this clone is large (0.1 to 1%). The V and J genes are TRBV10-3 and TRBJ1-2; D unresolved. The germline V and J ends were trimmed by 6 bases and 4 bases, with 9 bases remaining between them. The CDR3 contains 12 residues. The germline V gene has CDR1 ENHRY and CDR2 SYGVKD. The CDR3 DNA reads as TGTGCCATCAGCCTCGCGGGCTATGGCTACACCTTC. Translated, it gives CAISLAGYGYTF.

The V and J genes are TRBV4-3 and TRBJ2-7, with 11 bases lining up with TRBD1. In germline, CDR1 is LGHNA, CDR2 YSLEER. This CDR3 is 16 amino acids long. J was trimmed by 9 bases and V by 0 bases; bases with no gene match: 10. CDR3 residues: CASSQDLGQGAVWQYF. The CDR3 nucleotides read TGCGCCAGCAGCCAAGATTTAGGACAGGGGGCAGTATGGCAGTACTTC.

In nucleotides, the CDR3 is TGTGCCAGCAGCTTACTCGGGGGGCAGTCCTCTGGAAACACCATATATTTT. The encoded protein is CASSLLGGQSSGNTIYF. The V gene is TRBV5-6, the J gene TRBJ1-3; D is possibly TRBD1 (6 bases). V lost 2 bases and J lost 0, with 15 bases in between. The CDR3 contains 17 residues. Germline V gene sequence: CDR1 SGHDT, CDR2 YYEEEE.

V is TRBV14 and J is TRBJ2-1; D ambiguous. In germline, CDR1 is SGHDN, CDR2 FVKESK. Trimming pared 2 bases from V and 6 bases from J, leaving 5 bases between. The CDR3 is made up of 12 amino acids. The CDR3 here is CASSQLGNEQFF. CDR3 coding DNA: TGTGCCAGCAGCCAATTGGGCAATGAGCAGTTCTTC.

J is TRBJ1-2 and V is TRBV6-5; 9 bases match TRBD1. The CDR3 has 13 residues. V trimming: 8 bases; J trimming: 4 bases; junction bases outside the gene matches: 5. The V gene's germline CDR1 is MNHEY and CDR2 SVGAGI. In nucleotides, the CDR3 is TGTGCCAGCCGACAGGGGGGGACCTATGGCTACACCTTC. Protein: CASRQGGTYGYTF.

The CDR3 DNA follows: TGTGCCAGCAGCTTATTCAGGGATGGGGATGAGCAGTTCTTC. Its translation: CASSLFRDGDEQFF. This chain connects TRBV5-4 to TRBJ2-1; D perhaps matches TRBD1 (5 bases). CDR1 is SGHNT and CDR2 is YYREEE in the germline V gene (reference sequence). V lost 2 bases and J 8 bases, leaving 14 bases between the germline ends. The CDR3 is made up of 14 amino acids.

This clone was observed a single time. The chain has TRBV7-9 and TRBJ1-5; D remains ambiguous. Germline V gene data show CDR1 as SEHNR and CDR2 as FQNEAQ (reference sequence). CDR3 length equals 12 residues. Deletions cut 5 bases from V and 6 bases from J, with 8 bases between. CDR3: CASSEFGQPQHF. The CDR3 coding sequence is TGTGCCAGCAGCGAGTTCGGTCAGCCCCAGCATTTT.

The rearrangement uses TRBV4-1 and TRBJ2-5; D is unclear. The V end lost 0 bases, the J end lost 7 bases, and 15 bases lay between the germline ends. This CDR3 region has 15 residues. Germline CDR1 is MGHRA and CDR2 is YSYEKL. CDR3: CASSQEKAVMGTQYF. Written as DNA, the CDR3 is TGCGCCAGCAGCCAAGAGAAGGCGGTTATGGGGACCCAGTACTTC.

This clone was observed a few times. The V gene is TRBV10-3, the J gene TRBJ1-5; D ambiguous. The CDR3 length is 13 residues. Trimming pared 7 bases from V and 7 bases from J, leaving 14 bases between. The germline V gene encodes CDR1 ENHRY and CDR2 SYGVKD. The CDR3 is CAINAAVSQPQHF. The CDR3 DNA reads as TGTGCCATCAACGCGGCAGTTAGCCAGCCCCAGCATTTT.

The chain is built from TRBV4-2 and TRBJ2-7; 7 bases are a match to TRBD2. The trim removed 0 bases at V and 4 bases at J, leaving 9 bases unmatched. Germline CDR1 reads LGHNA; CDR2 reads YNFKEQ. This CDR3 is 16 amino acids long. CDR3 loop: CASSQEALAAAYEQYF. CDR3 sequence (DNA): TGTGCCAGCAGCCAAGAGGCCCTAGCGGCAGCGTACGAGCAGTACTTC.

The chain joins TRBV28 to TRBJ1-5; D is possibly TRBD1 (5 bases). Germline-derived CDR1 and CDR2 are MDHEN and SYDVKM. V was pared by 2 bases and J by 2 bases, with 10 bases between. This CDR3 is 15 amino acids long. For the CDR3, the DNA is TGTGCCAGCAGTTTACCAGGGTCGGGCAATCAGCCCCAGCATTTT. Translation gives CASSLPGSGNQPQHF.